The 27 T cell receptor beta chains listed next were all sequenced from one sample in a study of blood T cells in healthy people across ages. Using a J-beta primer mix together with a sample-barcoded 5' primer, a second PCR was run for about 6 to 11 cycles. Via MiXCR, TCRdb re-called the 5' RACE reads, giving one row per CDR3 protein. The sample consists of roughly 410,000 distinct CDR3 sequences, 45% to 60% of them appearing once. The sample comprised blood. The receptor set was obtained from a man between 60 and 75 years old in good health.

The chain uses TRBV20-1 and TRBJ2-3; possible D gene TRBD1, 5 bases. V lost 5 bases, J lost 6 bases, and 21 bases lay in between. The CDR3 loop spans 15 amino acids. The germline gives CDR1 DFQATT, CDR2 SNEGSKA (reference sequence). The CDR3 is CSAGKDTWIKDTQYF. In DNA, the CDR3 is TGCAGTGCTGGGAAGGACACCTGGATTAAGGATACGCAGTATTTT.

The CDR3 here is CASSYLARYNEQYF. The CDR3, as DNA: TGTGCCAGCAGTTATCTAGCGCGGTACAATGAGCAGTACTTC. The chain combines TRBV6-2 or TRBV6-3 with TRBJ2-5, with D possibly being TRBD2 (6 bases). Deletions cut 3 bases from V and 11 bases from J, with 19 bases between. Looked up from germline, CDR1 is MNHEY and CDR2 is SVGEGT. CDR3 length: 14 residues.

Turning to this clonotype: A read error may account for a junction end that differs from germline. CDR3 protein: CASARTGVATPYF. The CDR3, as DNA: TGTGCCAGCGCGCGTACGGGGGTAGCCACCCCGTACTTC. The rearrangement links TRBV25-1 to TRBJ2-5; possibly TRBD2 for D (6 bases). The CDR3 length is 13 residues. CDR1 MGHDK and CDR2 SYGVNS come from the germline V gene.

The genes are TRBV6-6 and TRBJ1-2; no clear D. Trimming removed 2 bases at V and 9 bases at J, with 4 bases between. This CDR3 region has 10 residues. CDR1 MNHNY and CDR2 SVGAGI come from the germline V gene (reference sequence). DNA of the CDR3: TGTGCCAGCAGTTACCAAAGCTACACCTTC. This encodes CASSYQSYTF.

V gene TRBV5-6 combines with J gene TRBJ2-7; a possible D gene is TRBD1 (5 bases). The germline gives CDR1 SGHDT, CDR2 YYEEEE. This CDR3 is built from 13 residues. V lost 6 bases, J lost 2 bases, and 12 bases lay in between. The CDR3 sequence: CASTRQTAYEQYF. The CDR3 bases are TGTGCCAGCACCCGACAGACGGCCTACGAGCAGTACTTC.

The chain joins TRBV29-1 to TRBJ2-7; 10 bases are shared with TRBD2. This CDR3 is 17 amino acids long. Germline V CDR1 and CDR2: SQVTM, ANQGSEA. The trim removed 4 bases at V and 0 bases at J, leaving 12 bases unmatched. The DNA for the CDR3 is TGCAGCGTTGTTTCCCTAGCGGGGGTTCTCAGCTCCTACGAGCAGTACTTC. This gives the protein CSVVSLAGVLSSYEQYF.

In its sample, this clonotype was seen a few times. The J gene is TRBJ1-2, the V gene TRBV4-3, with D hard to call. CDR3 length: 13 residues. Germline assignment: CDR1 LGHNA and CDR2 YSLEER. Between the trimmed V and J ends, which lost 0 bases and 3 bases, there was a span of 5 bases. Here the CDR3 DNA reads TGCGCCAGCAGCCAAGAGAGTTACTATGGCTACACCTTC. Protein: CASSQESYYGYTF.

This rearrangement joins TRBV7-8 to TRBJ1-3; no definite D call. The CDR3 runs to 15 residues. Looked up from germline, CDR1 is SGHVS and CDR2 is FQNEAQ. V lost 5 bases and J lost 0, with 11 bases in between. The CDR3, as DNA: TGTGCCAGCAGCCCCGACCGGAGCTCTGGAAACACCATATATTTT. It codes for CASSPDRSSGNTIYF.

In DNA form, the CDR3 reads TGTGCCAGCAGACCCTCGGGGGGGACTAGGGAAGTCTCTGAGCAGTTCTTC. As protein: CASRPSGGTREVSEQFF. The chain links TRBV3-1 to TRBJ2-1; 8 bases align to TRBD2. V shed 6 bases and J 9 bases; nucleotides not matched to a gene: 19. Germline CDR1 and CDR2: LGHDT and YNNKEL (reference sequence). This CDR3 is 17 amino acids long.

CDR3 loop: CASSEARGGPDTQYF. Written as DNA, the CDR3 is TGTGCCAGCAGTGAAGCCCGGGGAGGGCCGGATACGCAGTATTTT. This chain uses TRBV6-1 with TRBJ2-3; 7 bases are shared with TRBD2. The CDR3 is 15 amino acids. V lost 0 bases and J lost 6; bases outside the gene matches: 6. Germline CDR1 and CDR2: MNHNS and SASEGT.

This chain connects TRBV29-1 to TRBJ1-1; no reliable D call. The CDR3 runs 13 residues. The V gene lost 7 bases and the J gene lost 1 base, with 13 bases spanning the gap. The V gene's germline CDR1 is SQVTM and CDR2 ANQGSEA. The CDR3 nucleotides read TGCAGCGCGAGACAAGCCCCGAACACTGAAGCTTTCTTT. Translation gives CSARQAPNTEAFF.

This chain's CDR3 is CSARRDSASSYNSPLHF. DNA of the CDR3: TGCAGTGCTAGGCGAGACAGTGCTAGCTCCTATAATTCACCCCTCCACTTT. The chain has TRBV20-1 and TRBJ1-6, with D perhaps TRBD1 (5 bases). Germline V lookup: CDR1 DFQATT, CDR2 SNEGSKA (reference sequence). The CDR3 has 17 amino acids. V lost 3 bases and J 0 bases, leaving 15 bases between the germline ends.

The chain combines TRBV6-5 with TRBJ2-7, with D hard to call. The CDR3 extends over 13 amino acids. CDR1 and CDR2 (germline): MNHEY, SVGAGI. The V end lost 10 bases, the J end lost 0 bases, and 13 bases lay between the germline ends. The CDR3 coding sequence is TGTGCCACCTTAGACGCGAGCTCCTACGAGCAGTACTTC. Its protein is CATLDASSYEQYF.

The genes are TRBV27 and TRBJ2-1; 7 bases fit TRBD1. Germline CDR1 and CDR2: MNHEY and SMNVEV (reference sequence). Trimming removed 3 bases from V and 12 bases from J; junction bases left unmatched: 11. The CDR3 covers 14 residues. This CDR3 is CASSFYGDSDGQFF. The CDR3 DNA is TGTGCCAGCAGTTTTTACGGGGACAGTGATGGGCAGTTCTTC.

Note on this clonotype: An end of the junction does not agree with germline; a read error may underlie this. DNA for the CDR3: TGTGCCAGCAGCCAAGATCGGCGAGGATTGGGGTCCCATTACTTC. This gives the protein CASSQDRRGLGSHYF. V gene TRBV3-1 combines with J gene TRBJ2-5; D uncertain. Germline V gives CDR1 LGHDT, CDR2 YNNKEL (reference sequence). The CDR3 runs 15 residues.

V usage is TRBV2 and J usage is TRBJ2-3, with 12 bases lining up with TRBD2. Germline lookup yields CDR1 SNHLY and CDR2 FYNNEI. The J segment lost 1 base and the V segment lost 4 bases, leaving 9 bases of the junction unmatched. The CDR3 is 18 residues long. The CDR3 DNA sequence: TGTGCCAGCAGTGCGAGACTAGCGGGAGTGGGGGGCACAGATACGCAGTATTTT. It codes for CASSARLAGVGGTDTQYF.

CDR3 residues: CASSSRTGSNTEAFF. Written as DNA, the CDR3 is TGTGCCAGCAGCTCACGGACAGGTTCGAACACTGAAGCTTTCTTT. J is TRBJ1-1 and V is TRBV7-9; 7 bases map to TRBD1. CDR3 length equals 15 residues. Trimming removed 4 bases from V and 1 base from J; junction bases left unmatched: 6. CDR1 is SEHNR, CDR2 FQNEAQ, per germline (reference sequence). Looking up the rest from reference TRBV7-9 and TRBJ1-1 gives the full variable domain: DTGVSQNPRHKITKRGQNVTFRCDPISEHNRLYWYRQTLGQGPEFLTYFQNEAQLEKSRLLSDRFSAERPKGSFSTLEIQRTEQGDSAMYLCASSSRTGSNTEAFFGQGTRLTVV.

The chain combines TRBV3-1 with TRBJ2-1; D gene uncertain. This CDR3 contains 16 residues. Trimming left V 0 bases short and J 9 bases short, with 18 bases between. CDR1 LGHDT and CDR2 YNNKEL come from the germline V gene (reference sequence). The CDR3 nucleotides are TGTGCCAGCAGCCAAGATCGGTTTAGTTACAGAGGTGAGCAGTTCTTC. It is translated as CASSQDRFSYRGEQFF.

The chain links TRBV6-1 to TRBJ1-1, with D tentatively TRBD1 (5 bases). Germline V lookup: CDR1 MNHNS, CDR2 SASEGT. The CDR3 spans 15 residues. Trimming left V 6 bases short and J 0 bases short, with 14 bases between. CDR3 protein: CASRPRGQMNTEAFF. The CDR3 DNA follows: TGTGCCAGCAGGCCCCGGGGCCAGATGAACACTGAAGCTTTCTTT.

This clonotype was seen just once. This chain links TRBV3-1 with TRBJ2-4, with 8 positions matching TRBD2. Matching the DNA end better, TRBJ2-7 makes the J call doubtful. The CDR3 extends over 14 amino acids. The germline CDR1 and CDR2 sequences are LGHDT and YNNKEL (reference sequence). CDR3 loop: CASSQRGDLGEQYF. CDR3 coding DNA: TGTGCCAGCAGCCAGCGGGGGGACCTCGGCGAGCAGTACTTC.

The J gene is TRBJ1-1, the V gene TRBV6-1, with 9 positions matching TRBD1. Trimming cost V 6 bases and J 1 base; bases outside gene matches: 12. Per germline, CDR1 MNHNS and CDR2 SASEGT. The length of the CDR3 is 17 residues. In DNA form, the CDR3 reads TGTGCCAGCAGCCCTATGGGACAGGGATTTGGGAACACTGAAGCTTTCTTT. Amino acids: CASSPMGQGFGNTEAFF.

This clonotype was counted only a few times. The rearrangement joins TRBV2 to TRBJ1-2, with 12 nucleotides matching TRBD1. Trimming removed 6 bases from V and 2 bases from J; junction bases left unmatched: 7. The CDR3 length is 16 residues. CDR1 is SNHLY and CDR2 is FYNNEI in the germline V gene. The CDR3 coding sequence is TGTGCCAGCAGCTTAACCGGGACAGGGGGCAACTATGGCTACACCTTC. The encoded protein is CASSLTGTGGNYGYTF.

The rearrangement uses TRBV7-9 and TRBJ2-7; D is undetermined. This CDR3 contains 16 residues. Germline CDR1 SEHNR, CDR2 FQNEAQ (reference sequence). V lost 5 bases, J lost 3 bases, and 20 bases lay in between. CDR3 DNA: TGTGCCAGCAGCCCCCTTTGGTCAGCCGTATTCTACGAGCAGTACTTC. Its protein product is CASSPLWSAVFYEQYF.

The rearrangement uses TRBV27 and TRBJ2-5; no clear D. This CDR3 region has 15 residues. Germline V gene data show CDR1 as MNHEY and CDR2 as SMNVEV (reference sequence). V dropped 4 bases and J dropped 11 bases, with 23 bases sitting between them. CDR3 in amino acids: CASSSLKSSLFVQYF. CDR3 coding DNA: TGTGCCAGCAGTTCTCTAAAAAGCTCCCTTTTTGTGCAGTACTTC.

This clonotype was counted a few times. Being one base from a much bigger clone, this may be a read error. This chain uses TRBV11-2 with TRBJ2-2; 8 bases are a match to TRBD1. The CDR3 has 19 amino acids. Germline V gene sequence: CDR1 SGHAT, CDR2 FQNNGV. CDR3 in amino acids: CASGLRTGWDLANTGELFF. In DNA form, the CDR3 reads TGTGCCAGCGGCTTACGGACAGGGTGGGACTTGGCGAACACCGGGGAGCTGTTTTTT.

The gene calls are TRBV4-1 and TRBJ2-7; 8 bases are a match to TRBD1. This CDR3 contains 16 residues. In germline, CDR1 is MGHRA, CDR2 YSYEKL. Trimming cost V 0 bases and J 7 bases; bases outside gene matches: 11. CDR3 coding DNA: TGCGCCAGCAGCCAAGATGGAGGGACAGGCTACTATGAGCAGTACTTC. Amino acids: CASSQDGGTGYYEQYF.

Regarding this clonotype: An end of the junction differs from the germline gene, which may be a read error. The chain uses TRBV20-1 and TRBJ2-3, with a weak D call TRBD2 (6 bases). Per germline, CDR1 DFQATT and CDR2 SNEGSKA (reference sequence). The CDR3 loop spans 13 amino acids. This CDR3 reads CSARGDFQDTQYF. In DNA, the CDR3 is TGCAGCGCTAGAGGGGACTTTCAGGATACGCAGTATTTT.